Listed below are T cell receptor beta chains from one sample, sequenced in a study of blood T cell repertoires in COVID-19. The protocol was immunoSEQ multiplex PCR, while the TCRdb copy is restricted to in-frame clones and leaves out a portion. The sample yields under 110,000 clones, 85% seen once. The material sequenced was peripheral blood. These TCRs come from a woman aged 70-85 years with active or convalescent COVID-19. CDR3s include the opening cysteine and the closing phenylalanine or tryptophan. Each record gives: D gene, J gene, V gene, clone size, CDR3 DNA, CDR3 protein. A D gene is named only where the DNA matches it firmly. Size is omitted from some rows. Given values are once, few, many or a class for expanded clones.

d_call: TRBD2; j_call: TRBJ2-3; v_call: TRBV15; clone_size: .; cdr3_nt: TGTGCCACCCAACCGGGAGGGGCGCATGAAGATACGCAGTATTTT; cdr3_aa: CATQPGGAHEDTQYF
d_call: TRBD2; j_call: TRBJ2-7; v_call: TRBV30; clone_size: few; cdr3_nt: TGTGCCTGGAGCGGTAGCGGGAGCGGGTACGAGCAGTACTTC; cdr3_aa: CAWSGSGSGYEQYF
d_call: .; j_call: TRBJ2-5; v_call: TRBV6-1; clone_size: .; cdr3_nt: TGTGCCAGCAGTGAGGACAACGTACAAGAGACCCAGTACTTC; cdr3_aa: CASSEDNVQETQYF
d_call: TRBD1; j_call: TRBJ1-4; v_call: TRBV7-6; clone_size: .; cdr3_nt: TGTGCCACCGGACCCCTGGGACAGCTAAATGAAAAACTGTTTTTT; cdr3_aa: CATGPLGQLNEKLFF
d_call: TRBD1; j_call: TRBJ2-5; v_call: TRBV19; clone_size: .; cdr3_nt: TGTGCCAGTAGTACCGCCTGGACAGGGGTGGGAGAGACCCAGTACTTC; cdr3_aa: CASSTAWTGVGETQYF
d_call: TRBD1; j_call: TRBJ1-2; v_call: TRBV5-1; clone_size: .; cdr3_nt: TGCGCCAGCAGCTCGCTCAGGGGGGACTATGGCTACACCTTC; cdr3_aa: CASSSLRGDYGYTF
d_call: .; j_call: TRBJ2-2; v_call: TRBV10-3; clone_size: .; cdr3_nt: TGTGCCATCAGTGATCTGAGGACAACGAACACCGGGGAGCTGTTTTTT; cdr3_aa: CAISDLRTTNTGELFF
d_call: TRBD2; j_call: TRBJ2-5; v_call: TRBV3-1/TRBV3-2; clone_size: .; cdr3_nt: TGTGCCAGCAGCCAAGATACCCGACTAGCGGGGGGTGGGGAGACCCAGTACTTC; cdr3_aa: CASSQDTRLAGGGETQYF
d_call: .; j_call: TRBJ1-5; v_call: TRBV12-3/TRBV12-4; clone_size: .; cdr3_nt: TGTGCCAGCAGCAGGGATATCAATCAGCCCCAGCATTTT; cdr3_aa: CASSRDINQPQHF
d_call: .; j_call: TRBJ1-2; v_call: TRBV10-3; clone_size: .; cdr3_nt: TGTGCCATCAGTGAGCAGGGAAACTATGGCTACACCTTC; cdr3_aa: CAISEQGNYGYTF
d_call: .; j_call: TRBJ2-7; v_call: TRBV4-2; clone_size: .; cdr3_nt: TGTGCCAGCAGCCAAGATTGGAGGGGAAGGAGGTACTTC; cdr3_aa: CASSQDWRGRRYF
d_call: TRBD1; j_call: TRBJ1-4; v_call: TRBV28; clone_size: once; cdr3_nt: TGTGCCAGCAGTTTATTGGGACAGGGAGGTGAAAAACTGTTTTTT; cdr3_aa: CASSLLGQGGEKLFF
d_call: TRBD2; j_call: TRBJ2-7; v_call: TRBV7-2; clone_size: .; cdr3_nt: TGTGCCAGCAGCTCTCCGAGGACTAGCGGGCGCTACGAGCAGTACTTC; cdr3_aa: CASSSPRTSGRYEQYF
d_call: .; j_call: TRBJ1-1; v_call: TRBV13; clone_size: .; cdr3_nt: TGTGCCAGCAGCAGCGTTTCTGAAGCTTTCTTT; cdr3_aa: CASSSVSEAFF
d_call: .; j_call: TRBJ1-5; v_call: TRBV14; clone_size: once; cdr3_nt: TGTGCCAGCAGCCAAGAGGCGACAAGGAGCAATCAGCCCCAGCATTTT; cdr3_aa: CASSQEATRSNQPQHF
d_call: TRBD2; j_call: TRBJ2-1; v_call: TRBV19; clone_size: .; cdr3_nt: TGTGCCAGTAAACCTACGGCTAGCGGGAGCCTCCCGAGCTCCTACAATGAGCAGTTCTTC; cdr3_aa: CASKPTASGSLPSSYNEQFF
d_call: .; j_call: TRBJ1-4; v_call: TRBV15; clone_size: .; cdr3_nt: TGTGCCACCAGCAGAGATCCAGGGACTAATGAAAAACTGTTTTTT; cdr3_aa: CATSRDPGTNEKLFF